A single sample is the source of the 15 T cell receptor beta chains below, sequenced in a study of Ad26.COV2.S vaccination and SARS-CoV-2 variants. The treatment: around 19 received Ad26.COV2.S at low or high dose, single or two shots; five or six received placebo; per-sample allocation not given. It was on day 63 after the first vaccine or placebo injection that samples were taken. Assay: immunoSEQ multiplex PCR; the TCRdb copy retains only in-frame clones and omits some. The table lists some 390,000 clones, about 91% of them singletons, with around 1.9% in the top ten. Specimen: peripheral blood, collected in a trial of Ad26.COV2.S vaccine versus placebo. The receptors shown here come from a person aged 18-60 years who received the Ad26.COV2.S COVID-19 vaccine or a placebo.

The V and J genes are TRBV3-1 (or the pseudogene TRBV3-2) and TRBJ1-2; tentatively, D is TRBD1 (5 bases). Trimming shortened V by 5 bases and J by 3 bases, and 19 bases separated the two germline ends. Germline loops: CDR1 LGHDT, CDR2 YNNKEL (reference sequence). The CDR3 spans 16 residues. CDR3 protein: CASSTVRGSGDYGYTF. The CDR3 DNA follows: TGTGCCAGCAGCACAGTGAGGGGCTCGGGAGACTATGGCTACACCTTC.

This sequence joins TRBV28 and TRBJ1-1; D is unresolved. The CDR3 is 14 residues long. Trimming took off 4 bases at V and 5 bases at J, with 14 bases between the two ends. Per germline, CDR1 MDHEN and CDR2 SYDVKM. The CDR3 nucleotides read TGTGCCAGCAGTTCCTTGCGGGGAGGGACTGAAGCTTTCTTT. Its protein product is CASSSLRGGTEAFF.

As concerns this clone: Sequence at one end of the junction differs from germline and may be a read error. V is TRBV7-7 and J is TRBJ2-3, with TRBD2 identical over 10 bases. The germline V gene has CDR1 SSHAT and CDR2 FNYEAQ (reference sequence). CDR3 length equals 15 residues. Written as DNA, the CDR3 is TGTGCTAGCAGCTCCCTAGCGGGAGACGTGGATACGCAGTATTTT. This translates into CASSSLAGDVDTQYF.

The CDR3 DNA follows: TGTGCCAGCAGTTACCGGGGACCCAGCACAGATACGCAGTATTTT. This encodes CASSYRGPSTDTQYF. The rearrangement joins TRBV6-5 to TRBJ2-3; D tentatively reads TRBD1 or TRBD2 (5 bases each). V was shortened by 2 bases and J by 0 bases, with 9 bases between the two germline ends. Germline V CDR1 and CDR2: MNHEY, SVGAGI. This CDR3 has 15 residues.

The chain uses TRBV5-6 and TRBJ2-7; D unclear. Germline V gives CDR1 SGHDT, CDR2 YYEEEE. V dropped 4 bases and J dropped 3 bases, with 14 bases sitting between them. The length of the CDR3 is 14 residues. The CDR3 DNA sequence: TGTGCCAGCAGCCCCCCGACACGACTCTACGAGCAGTACTTC. It yields the protein CASSPPTRLYEQYF.

The J gene is TRBJ2-7, the V gene TRBV7-2, with D tentatively TRBD1 or TRBD2 (5 bases each). The CDR3 spans 12 residues. Per the germline V gene, CDR1 is SGHTA and CDR2 is FQGNSA. Trimming cost V 5 bases and J 5 bases, with 10 bases left between them. This chain's CDR3 is CASSTQGDEQYF. CDR3 in DNA: TGTGCCAGCAGCACGCAGGGAGACGAGCAGTACTTC.

The gene calls are TRBV6-5 and TRBJ1-4, with 7 bases that match TRBD1. The length of the CDR3 is 14 residues. The trim removed 7 bases at V and 6 bases at J, leaving 8 bases unmatched. Per germline, CDR1 MNHEY and CDR2 SVGAGI. Here the CDR3 DNA reads TGTGCCAGCACCCAAACAGGGGCGTATGAAAAACTGTTTTTT. Protein: CASTQTGAYEKLFF.

The CDR3 bases are TGTGCCTGGAGCCGGGATGGGTATGAGCAGTTCTTC. Its translation is CAWSRDGYEQFF. V and J are TRBV30 and TRBJ2-1, with TRBD2 as a possible D gene (5 bases). V dropped 3 bases and J dropped 8 bases, with 11 bases sitting between them. Germline CDR1 and CDR2: GTSNPN and SVGIG (reference sequence). This CDR3 contains 12 residues.

V is TRBV5-5 and J is TRBJ1-2; D uncertain. The V end lost 0 bases, the J end lost 8 bases, and 14 bases lay between the germline ends. Per germline, CDR1 SGHKS and CDR2 YYEKEE (reference sequence). The CDR3 extends over 14 amino acids. CDR3 bases: TGTGCCAGCAGCTTGGTAGGCAGGCCTCTGGGCTACACCTTC. It is translated as CASSLVGRPLGYTF.

Note on this clone: Mismatch with germline at one junction end may stem from a read error. The chain couples TRBV5-1 to TRBJ2-1, with 12 positions matching TRBD2. The CDR3 runs 15 residues. In germline, CDR1 is SGHRS, CDR2 YFSETQ. Here the CDR3 reads CANSSRLAGVNEQFF. The CDR3 DNA sequence: TGCGCCAACAGCTCCCGACTAGCGGGAGTAAATGAGCAGTTCTTC.

The chain links TRBV6-2 or TRBV6-3 to TRBJ2-6, with D uncertain. The V and J ends lost 2 bases and 2 bases respectively, with 10 bases between them. The CDR3 sequence is 16 residues long. Germline V CDR1 and CDR2: MNHEY, SVGEGT. The CDR3 DNA follows: TGTGCCAGCAGTTACCCAGGAGAACCTGGGGCCAACGTCCTGACTTTC. It is translated as CASSYPGEPGANVLTF.

This sequence joins TRBV29-1 and TRBJ2-7, with 7 bases matching TRBD1. The CDR3 is 12 amino acids. V trimming: 7 bases; J trimming: 0 bases; junction bases outside the gene matches: 3. Germline CDR1 and CDR2: SQVTM and ANQGSEA. The CDR3: CSARDSSYEQYF. CDR3 sequence (DNA): TGCAGCGCCCGGGACAGCTCCTACGAGCAGTACTTC.

V is TRBV2 and J is TRBJ1-1; 7 positions agree with TRBD1. Per the germline V gene, CDR1 is SNHLY and CDR2 is FYNNEI. This CDR3 is 14 amino acids long. Trimming took 4 bases from V and 5 from J; bases not matched to a gene: 7. CDR3 bases: TGTGCCAGCAGTGCAACAGGGGATTTGACTGAAGCTTTCTTT. Translated, it gives CASSATGDLTEAFF.

The chain links TRBV29-1 to TRBJ2-1; 7 bases line up with TRBD1. From germline, CDR1 is SQVTM and CDR2 ANQGSEA. The J segment lost 7 bases and the V segment lost 7 bases, leaving 13 bases of the junction unmatched. There are 14 residues in the CDR3. The CDR3 DNA reads as TGCAGCGAACGAAGAAGGGGGCAAACAAATGAGCAGTTCTTC. Translation gives CSERRRGQTNEQFF.

DNA for the CDR3: TGTGCCAGCAGCCAAGGGACTAAAGGTGAGCAGTTCTTC. Amino acid sequence: CASSQGTKGEQFF. V usage is TRBV13 and J usage is TRBJ2-1; 7 nucleotides align to TRBD2. V lost 5 bases to trimming and J lost 9 bases; unmatched junction nucleotides: 7. This CDR3 region has 13 residues. CDR1 is PRHDT, CDR2 FYEKMQ, per germline (reference sequence).